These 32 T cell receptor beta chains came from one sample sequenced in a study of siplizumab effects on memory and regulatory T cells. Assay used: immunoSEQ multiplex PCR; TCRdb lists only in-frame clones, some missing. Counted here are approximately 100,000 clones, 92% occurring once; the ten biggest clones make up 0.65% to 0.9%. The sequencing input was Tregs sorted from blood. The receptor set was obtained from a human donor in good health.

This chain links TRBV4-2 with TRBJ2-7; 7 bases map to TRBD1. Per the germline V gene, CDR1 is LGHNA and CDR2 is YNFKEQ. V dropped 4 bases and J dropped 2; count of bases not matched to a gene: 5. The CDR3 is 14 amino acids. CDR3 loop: CASSPTGAAYEQYF. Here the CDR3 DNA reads TGTGCCAGCAGCCCAACAGGGGCCGCCTACGAGCAGTACTTC.

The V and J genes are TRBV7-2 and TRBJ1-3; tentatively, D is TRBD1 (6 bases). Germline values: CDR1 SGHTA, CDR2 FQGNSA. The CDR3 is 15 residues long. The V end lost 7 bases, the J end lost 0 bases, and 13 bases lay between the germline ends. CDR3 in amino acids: CASTPGGLSGNTIYF. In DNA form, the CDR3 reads TGTGCCAGCACGCCCGGGGGCCTCTCTGGAAACACCATATATTTT. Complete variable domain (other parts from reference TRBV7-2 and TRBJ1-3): GAGVSQSPSNKVTEKGKDVELRCDPISGHTALYWYRQSLGQGLEFLIYFQGNSAPDKSGLPSDRFSAERTGGSVSTLTIQRTQQEDSAVYLCASTPGGLSGNTIYFGEGSWLTVV.

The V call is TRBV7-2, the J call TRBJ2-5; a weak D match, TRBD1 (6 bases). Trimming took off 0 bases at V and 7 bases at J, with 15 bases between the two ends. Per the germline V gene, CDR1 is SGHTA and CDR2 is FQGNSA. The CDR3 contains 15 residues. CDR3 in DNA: TGTGCCAGCAGCTTAGCGGGGACAACCCGGGGGACCCAGTACTTC. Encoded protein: CASSLAGTTRGTQYF.

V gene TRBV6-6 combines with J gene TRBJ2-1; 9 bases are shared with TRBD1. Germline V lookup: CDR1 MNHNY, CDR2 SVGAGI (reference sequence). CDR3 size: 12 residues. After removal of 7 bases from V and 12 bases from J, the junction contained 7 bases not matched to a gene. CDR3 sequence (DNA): TGTGCCAGCAACCTACAGGGGGCCCTGCAGTTCTTC. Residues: CASNLQGALQFF.

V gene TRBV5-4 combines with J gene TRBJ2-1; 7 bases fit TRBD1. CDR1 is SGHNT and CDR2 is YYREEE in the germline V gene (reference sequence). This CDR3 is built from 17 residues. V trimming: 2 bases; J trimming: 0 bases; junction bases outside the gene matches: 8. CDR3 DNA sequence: TGTGCCAGCAGCTTCCTTGAGGGGGCAAGCTCCTACAATGAGCAGTTCTTC. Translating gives CASSFLEGASSYNEQFF.

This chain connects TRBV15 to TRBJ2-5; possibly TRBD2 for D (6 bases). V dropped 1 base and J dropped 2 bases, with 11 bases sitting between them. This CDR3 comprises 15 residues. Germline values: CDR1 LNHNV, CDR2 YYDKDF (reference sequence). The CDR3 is CATSRVGAGQETQYF. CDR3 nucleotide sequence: TGTGCCACCAGCAGAGTAGGAGCGGGTCAAGAGACCCAGTACTTC.

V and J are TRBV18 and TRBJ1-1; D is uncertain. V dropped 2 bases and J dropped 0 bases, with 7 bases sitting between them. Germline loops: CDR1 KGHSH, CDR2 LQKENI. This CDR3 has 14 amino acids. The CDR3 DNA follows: TGTGCCAGCTCACCAACCGGGATGAACACTGAAGCTTTCTTT. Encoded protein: CASSPTGMNTEAFF.

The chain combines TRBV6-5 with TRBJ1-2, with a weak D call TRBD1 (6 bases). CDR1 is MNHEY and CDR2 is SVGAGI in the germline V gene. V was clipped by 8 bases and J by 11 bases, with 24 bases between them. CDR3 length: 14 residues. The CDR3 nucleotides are TGTGCCAGCTGGGGGTGGGAGCAGGGGTCTGGTTACACCTTC. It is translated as CASWGWEQGSGYTF.

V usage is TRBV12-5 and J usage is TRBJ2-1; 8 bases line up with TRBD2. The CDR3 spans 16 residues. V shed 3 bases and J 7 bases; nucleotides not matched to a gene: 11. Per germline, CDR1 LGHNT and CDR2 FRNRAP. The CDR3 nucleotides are TGTGCTAGTGGTTTTATAGCGGGAAAGATATTAAATGAGCAGTTCTTC. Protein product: CASGFIAGKILNEQFF.

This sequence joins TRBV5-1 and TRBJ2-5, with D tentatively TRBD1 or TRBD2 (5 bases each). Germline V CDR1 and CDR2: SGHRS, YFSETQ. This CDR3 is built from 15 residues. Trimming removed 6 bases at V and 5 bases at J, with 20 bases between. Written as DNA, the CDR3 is TGCGCCAGCACATTTTACAGTGGGACGAGTGAGACCCAGTACTTC. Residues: CASTFYSGTSETQYF.

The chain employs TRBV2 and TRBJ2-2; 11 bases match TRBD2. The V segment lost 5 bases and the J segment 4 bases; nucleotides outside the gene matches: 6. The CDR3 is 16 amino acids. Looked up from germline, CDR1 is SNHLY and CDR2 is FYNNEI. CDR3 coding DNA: TGTGCCAGCAGTTTTTTGACTAGCGGGACCACCGGGGAGCTGTTTTTT. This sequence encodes CASSFLTSGTTGELFF.

The CDR3 region is CASSKGQSNTGELFF. CDR3 nucleotides: TGTGCCAGTAGTAAGGGACAGTCGAACACCGGGGAGCTGTTTTTT. The gene calls are TRBV19 and TRBJ2-2; 7 nucleotides agree with TRBD1. Per the germline V gene, CDR1 is LNHDA and CDR2 is SQIVND (reference sequence). V lost 4 bases and J lost 0; bases outside the gene matches: 2. CDR3 length: 15 residues.

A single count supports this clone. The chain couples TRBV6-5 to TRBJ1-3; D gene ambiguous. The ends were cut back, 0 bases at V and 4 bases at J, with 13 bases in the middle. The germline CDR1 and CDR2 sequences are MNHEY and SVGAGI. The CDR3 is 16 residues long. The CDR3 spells CASSYSRRVSGNTIYF. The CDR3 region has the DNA TGTGCCAGCAGTTACTCGAGAAGGGTCAGCGGAAACACCATATATTTT.

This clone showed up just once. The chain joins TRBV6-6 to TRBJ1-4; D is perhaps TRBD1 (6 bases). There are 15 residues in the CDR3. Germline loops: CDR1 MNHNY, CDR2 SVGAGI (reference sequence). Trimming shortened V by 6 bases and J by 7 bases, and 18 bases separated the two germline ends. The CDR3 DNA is TGTGCCAGCAGAACTTACAGGGCCGGGCTTGAAAAACTGTTTTTT. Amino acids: CASRTYRAGLEKLFF.

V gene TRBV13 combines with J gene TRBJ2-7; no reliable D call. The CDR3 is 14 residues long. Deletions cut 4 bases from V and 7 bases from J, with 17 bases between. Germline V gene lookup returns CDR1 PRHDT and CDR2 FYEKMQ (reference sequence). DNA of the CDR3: TGTGCCAGCAGCTCCGCGGTAACAGCCGGGGAGCAGTACTTC. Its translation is CASSSAVTAGEQYF.

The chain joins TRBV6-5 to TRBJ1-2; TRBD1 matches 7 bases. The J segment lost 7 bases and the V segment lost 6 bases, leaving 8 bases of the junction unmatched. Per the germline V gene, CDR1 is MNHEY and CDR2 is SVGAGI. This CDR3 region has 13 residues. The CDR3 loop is CASRLDRASGYTF. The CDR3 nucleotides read TGTGCCAGCAGACTTGACAGGGCTAGTGGCTACACCTTC.

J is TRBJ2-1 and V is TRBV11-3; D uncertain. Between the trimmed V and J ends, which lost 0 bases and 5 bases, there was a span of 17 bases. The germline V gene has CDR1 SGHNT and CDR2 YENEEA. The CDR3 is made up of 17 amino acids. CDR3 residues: CASSLETLEGIHNEQFF. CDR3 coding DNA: TGTGCCAGCAGCTTAGAAACTCTTGAAGGGATCCACAATGAGCAGTTCTTC.

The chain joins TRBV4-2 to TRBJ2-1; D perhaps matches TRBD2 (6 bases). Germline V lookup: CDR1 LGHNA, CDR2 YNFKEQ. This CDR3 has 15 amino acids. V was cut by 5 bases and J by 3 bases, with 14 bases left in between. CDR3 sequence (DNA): TGTGCCAGCAGCGCGGAGTGGACTAACTACAATGAGCAGTTCTTC. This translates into CASSAEWTNYNEQFF.

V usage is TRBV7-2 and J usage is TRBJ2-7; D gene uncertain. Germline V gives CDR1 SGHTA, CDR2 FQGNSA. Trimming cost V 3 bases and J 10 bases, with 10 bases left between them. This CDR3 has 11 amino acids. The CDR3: CASSLEGFQYF. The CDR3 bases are TGTGCCAGCAGCTTGGAAGGCTTTCAGTACTTC. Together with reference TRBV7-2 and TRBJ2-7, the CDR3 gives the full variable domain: GAGVSQSPSNKVTEKGKDVELRCDPISGHTALYWYRQSLGQGLEFLIYFQGNSAPDKSGLPSDRFSAERTGGSVSTLTIQRTQQEDSAVYLCASSLEGFQYFGPGTRLTVT.

Here the CDR3 reads CSVGRENYGYTF. The CDR3 DNA is TGCAGCGTTGGGAGGGAAAACTATGGCTACACCTTC. The V call is TRBV29-1, the J call TRBJ1-2, with D unclear. The V and J ends lost 4 bases and 2 bases respectively, with 8 bases between them. Looked up from germline, CDR1 is SQVTM and CDR2 is ANQGSEA. The CDR3 loop spans 12 amino acids.

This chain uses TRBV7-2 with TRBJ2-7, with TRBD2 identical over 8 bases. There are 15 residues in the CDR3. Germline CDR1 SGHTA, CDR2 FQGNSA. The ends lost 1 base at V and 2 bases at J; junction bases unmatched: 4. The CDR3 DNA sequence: TGTGCCAGCAGCTTAGGTAGCGGGACTCCCTACGAGCAGTACTTC. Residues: CASSLGSGTPYEQYF.

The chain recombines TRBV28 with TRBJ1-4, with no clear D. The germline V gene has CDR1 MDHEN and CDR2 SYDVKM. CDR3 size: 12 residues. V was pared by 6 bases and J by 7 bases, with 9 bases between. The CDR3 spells CASRATREKLFF. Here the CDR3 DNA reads TGTGCCAGCAGGGCAACACGTGAAAAACTGTTTTTT.

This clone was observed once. CDR3 sequence reads: CSSKTGARIRNEQFF. The CDR3 DNA is TGCAGCTCTAAAACAGGGGCGAGAATACGCAATGAGCAGTTCTTC. V usage is TRBV29-1 and J usage is TRBJ2-1, with TRBD1 matching 7 bases. V dropped 8 bases and J dropped 6; count of bases not matched to a gene: 16. This CDR3 contains 15 residues. Germline V gene lookup returns CDR1 SQVTM and CDR2 ANQGSEA.

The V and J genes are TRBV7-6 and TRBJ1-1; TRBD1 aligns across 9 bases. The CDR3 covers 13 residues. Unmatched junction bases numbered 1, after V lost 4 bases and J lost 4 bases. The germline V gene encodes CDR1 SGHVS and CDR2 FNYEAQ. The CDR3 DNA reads TGTGCCAGCAGCTCACAGGGGGCCACTGAAGCTTTCTTT. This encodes CASSSQGATEAFF.

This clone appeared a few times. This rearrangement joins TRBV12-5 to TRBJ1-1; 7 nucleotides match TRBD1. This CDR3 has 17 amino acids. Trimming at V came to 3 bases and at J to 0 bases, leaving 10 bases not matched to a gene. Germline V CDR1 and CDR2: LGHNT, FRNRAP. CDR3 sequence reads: CASGLPFGGTVNTEAFF. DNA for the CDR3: TGTGCTAGTGGTTTACCCTTCGGCGGGACAGTGAACACTGAAGCTTTCTTT.

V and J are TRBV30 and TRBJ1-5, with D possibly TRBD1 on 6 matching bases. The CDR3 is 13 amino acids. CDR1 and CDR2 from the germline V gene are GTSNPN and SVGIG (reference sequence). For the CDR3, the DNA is TGTGCAGGAGGGGGAAATAGCAATCAGCCCCAGCATTTT. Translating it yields CAGGGNSNQPQHF.

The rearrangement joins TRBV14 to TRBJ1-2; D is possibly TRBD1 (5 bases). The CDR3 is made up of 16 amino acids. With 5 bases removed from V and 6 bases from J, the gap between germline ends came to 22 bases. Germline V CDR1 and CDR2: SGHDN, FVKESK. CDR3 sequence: CASSRTGEKTWNGYTF. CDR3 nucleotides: TGTGCCAGCAGCAGAACGGGGGAAAAGACGTGGAATGGCTACACCTTC.

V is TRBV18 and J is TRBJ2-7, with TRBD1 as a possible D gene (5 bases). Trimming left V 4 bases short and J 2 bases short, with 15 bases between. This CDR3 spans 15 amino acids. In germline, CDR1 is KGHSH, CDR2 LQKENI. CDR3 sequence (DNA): TGTGCCAGCTCACAAGAAAGGGGCCCGCCCTACGAGCAGTACTTC. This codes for CASSQERGPPYEQYF.

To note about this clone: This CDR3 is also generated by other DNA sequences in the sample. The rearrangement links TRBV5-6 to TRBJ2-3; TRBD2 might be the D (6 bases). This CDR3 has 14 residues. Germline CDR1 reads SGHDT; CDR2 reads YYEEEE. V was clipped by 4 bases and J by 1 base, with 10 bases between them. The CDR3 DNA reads TGTGCCAGCAGCCCCTCGGGGGGCACAGATACGCAGTATTTT. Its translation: CASSPSGGTDTQYF.

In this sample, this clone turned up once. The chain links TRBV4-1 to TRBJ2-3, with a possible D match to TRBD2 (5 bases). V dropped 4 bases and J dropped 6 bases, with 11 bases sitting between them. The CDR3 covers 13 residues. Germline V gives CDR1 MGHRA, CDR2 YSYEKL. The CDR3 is CASSLGLGDTQYF. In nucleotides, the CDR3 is TGCGCCAGCAGCCTCGGACTGGGGGATACGCAGTATTTT.

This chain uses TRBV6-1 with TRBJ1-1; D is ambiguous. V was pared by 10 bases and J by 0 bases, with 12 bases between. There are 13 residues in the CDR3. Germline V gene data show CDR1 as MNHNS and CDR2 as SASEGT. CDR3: CATRSGLNTEAFF. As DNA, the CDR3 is TGTGCCACCCGGAGTGGGTTGAACACTGAAGCTTTCTTT.

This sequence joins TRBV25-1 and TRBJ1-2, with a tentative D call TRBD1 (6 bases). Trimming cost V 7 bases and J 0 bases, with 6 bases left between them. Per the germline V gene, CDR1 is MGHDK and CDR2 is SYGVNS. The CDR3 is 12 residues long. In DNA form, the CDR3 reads TGTGCCAGCAAGGGGGCTAACTATGGCTACACCTTC. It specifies CASKGANYGYTF.